This T cell receptor beta chain was sequenced during a study of T-cell memory formation after mild COVID-19. As concerns this clonotype: What it binds is unknown.

Germline V gives CDR1 MNHNY, CDR2 SVGAGI (reference sequence). V dropped 6 bases and J dropped 7 bases, with 15 bases sitting between them. The CDR3 consists of 14 residues. From the 5' RACE reads, TCRdb called clonotypes with MiXCR, one entry per CDR3 protein. Of around 390,000 distinct CDR3 sequences in the sample, around a sixth were seen once. Study-wide findings and caveats: Pre-infection memory held some responding clones, suggesting pre-existing cross-reactive T cells responded. Contracting CD4+ clones were located mainly in CM and EM, and CD8+ clones in EMRA.

The TCR comes from a man between 18 and 29 years old who had mild COVID-19 (a few samples of this study predate the infection). Cell type and time point are not known. Sequencing was carried out using PBMCs or a T cell subset sorted from them (not recorded which). The V gene is TRBV6-6, the J gene TRBJ1-4; D might be TRBD1 (6 bases). The CDR3 is CASRQRGRGEKLFF. The CDR3 DNA reads TGTGCCAGCAGACAACGGGGGCGCGGTGAAAAACTGTTTTTT.